This passage covers 31 T cell receptor beta chains from one sample sequenced in a study of Tregs in tolerant kidney transplant recipients. Sequencing used immunoSEQ multiplex PCR; TCRdb keeps in-frame clones, though not all of them. The repertoire includes just under 20,000 clones, around 71% of them detected once, and approximately 3.4% sits in the top ten. These receptors lack a known antigen. Sequencing used Tregs from blood cultured with allogeneic cells. The receptors stem from a human donor in good health.

This clone has just a few counts. The genes are TRBV18 and TRBJ1-5, with 10 bases identical to TRBD1. The CDR3 has 15 amino acids. The trim removed 4 bases at V and 5 bases at J, leaving 5 bases unmatched. CDR1 is KGHSH, CDR2 LQKENI, per germline. The CDR3 DNA reads TGTGCCAGCTCACAGACAGGGGGCACACATCAGCCCCAGCATTTT. It translates to CASSQTGGTHQPQHF.

The J gene is TRBJ2-3, the V gene TRBV5-1; D perhaps matches TRBD2 (6 bases). This CDR3 comprises 16 residues. Between the trimmed V and J ends, which lost 4 bases and 3 bases, there was a span of 18 bases. The V gene's germline CDR1 is SGHRS and CDR2 YFSETQ. The DNA for the CDR3 is TGCGCCAGCAGCCTATGGCCCCCGGAGGGTACAGATACGCAGTATTTT. This sequence encodes CASSLWPPEGTDTQYF.

This chain uses TRBV19 with TRBJ1-2, with D perhaps TRBD1 (6 bases). The V gene's germline CDR1 is LNHDA and CDR2 SQIVND (reference sequence). Trimming left V 10 bases short and J 7 bases short, with 19 bases between. This CDR3 is 13 amino acids long. The CDR3 reads CATDSTGFSGYTF. DNA of the CDR3: TGTGCCACCGATTCGACAGGATTCTCTGGCTACACCTTC.

This chain connects TRBV2 to TRBJ2-7, with TRBD1 matching 9 bases. The CDR3 length is 15 residues. J gave up 4 bases and V 4 bases, and 8 bases lay outside the gene matches. The V gene's germline CDR1 is SNHLY and CDR2 FYNNEI. CDR3 DNA sequence: TGTGCCAGCAGTGCCTTGGGACAGGGAACTTACGAGCAGTACTTC. Translating gives CASSALGQGTYEQYF.

The rearrangement links TRBV9 to TRBJ2-2; TRBD2 matches 7 bases. CDR3 length equals 16 residues. CDR1 SGDLS and CDR2 YYNGEE come from the germline V gene. J lost 5 bases, V lost 1 base, and 8 bases had no gene match. DNA of the CDR3: TGTGCCAGCAGCGTATTAGGACTAGTAGGGACCGGGGAGCTGTTTTTT. Translating it yields CASSVLGLVGTGELFF.

For the CDR3, the DNA is TGCGCCAGCAGTGAGGGACCAGGGGGCTACACCTTC. This gives the protein CASSEGPGGYTF. V gene TRBV10-1 combines with J gene TRBJ1-2; a weak D match, TRBD1 (5 bases). The CDR3 extends over 12 amino acids. Trimming took 2 bases from V and 8 from J, leaving 9 bases between them. Germline assignment: CDR1 WNHNN and CDR2 SYGVQD (reference sequence).

This clone was seen only a few times. In DNA, the CDR3 is TGTGCCAGCAGCTTAGACGGCGCCGTAAATGAAAAACTGTTTTTT. Residues: CASSLDGAVNEKLFF. The chain joins TRBV7-2 to TRBJ1-4, with D uncertain. This CDR3 has 15 amino acids. In germline, CDR1 is SGHTA, CDR2 FQGNSA. Trimming cost V 1 base and J 5 bases, with 11 bases left between them. The full variable domain, completed using reference TRBV7-2 and TRBJ1-4, is GAGVSQSPSNKVTEKGKDVELRCDPISGHTALYWYRQSLGQGLEFLIYFQGNSAPDKSGLPSDRFSAERTGGSVSTLTIQRTQQEDSAVYLCASSLDGAVNEKLFFGSGTQLSVL.

The chain combines TRBV7-2 with TRBJ1-2; tentative D call: TRBD1 (6 bases). CDR1 is SGHTA, CDR2 FQGNSA, per germline. This CDR3 has 15 amino acids. With 3 bases removed from V and 0 bases from J, the gap between germline ends came to 11 bases. The CDR3 bases are TGTGCCAGCAGCTTTAGCAGGGGATCTAACTATGGCTACACCTTC. Protein: CASSFSRGSNYGYTF. Complete variable domain (other parts from reference TRBV7-2 and TRBJ1-2): GAGVSQSPSNKVTEKGKDVELRCDPISGHTALYWYRQSLGQGLEFLIYFQGNSAPDKSGLPSDRFSAERTGGSVSTLTIQRTQQEDSAVYLCASSFSRGSNYGYTFGSGTRLTVV.

This clone has more than one count but fewer than ten. J is TRBJ1-1 and V is TRBV5-1; D remains unclear. This CDR3 spans 14 amino acids. Germline CDR1 SGHRS, CDR2 YFSETQ. V gave up 2 bases and J gave up 4 bases, with 12 bases separating them. DNA of the CDR3: TGCGCCAGCAGCTTTGCGGGTACCGGCACTGAAGCTTTCTTT. As protein: CASSFAGTGTEAFF.

CDR3 coding DNA: TGCGCCAGCAGCTTGCGGGGCAGCAATGAGCAGTTCTTC. Translating it yields CASSLRGSNEQFF. The gene calls are TRBV5-1 and TRBJ2-1; either TRBD1 or TRBD2 may fit D (5 bases each). Trimming took 1 base from V and 6 from J, leaving 8 bases between them. In germline, CDR1 is SGHRS, CDR2 YFSETQ. CDR3 length: 13 residues.

This clone was detected a few times. The chain uses TRBV11-2 and TRBJ2-3, with 7 positions matching TRBD1. Per germline, CDR1 SGHAT and CDR2 FQNNGV. V was clipped by 4 bases and J by 1 base; unmatched bases: 5. The CDR3 consists of 15 residues. This chain's CDR3 is CASSSQGTRTDTQYF. The CDR3 bases are TGTGCCAGCAGCTCACAGGGGACCCGCACAGATACGCAGTATTTT.

The chain couples TRBV5-1 to TRBJ2-2; 8 bases line up with TRBD1. The CDR3 runs to 16 residues. J gave up 0 bases and V 5 bases, and 6 bases lay outside the gene matches. The germline V gene encodes CDR1 SGHRS and CDR2 YFSETQ. The CDR3 DNA sequence: TGCGCCAGCAGATTTGGACAGGGAACGAACACCGGGGAGCTGTTTTTT. This sequence encodes CASRFGQGTNTGELFF.

In its sample, this clone was seen a few times. The chain joins TRBV6-1 to TRBJ1-2; 7 nucleotides match TRBD1. After removal of 6 bases from V and 4 bases from J, the junction contained 2 bases not matched to a gene. The germline CDR1 and CDR2 sequences are MNHNS and SASEGT. The CDR3 length is 12 residues. The CDR3: CASRGQSYGYTF. The CDR3 nucleotides are TGTGCCAGCAGGGGACAGTCCTATGGCTACACCTTC.

The genes are TRBV18 and TRBJ2-1; 7 nucleotides line up with TRBD2. Germline V lookup: CDR1 KGHSH, CDR2 LQKENI. Germline trimming cut 1 base from V and 0 bases from J; bases unmatched to any gene: 6. This CDR3 comprises 17 residues. CDR3 nucleotides: TGTGCCAGCTCACCACGGGACTACCTGAGCTCCTACAATGAGCAGTTCTTC. Amino acid sequence: CASSPRDYLSSYNEQFF.

The CDR3 coding sequence is TGTGCCAGCAGCCCTGGTGGAGGGAGGAGCTCCTACGAGCAGTACTTC. This gives the protein CASSPGGGRSSYEQYF. The rearrangement links TRBV5-4 to TRBJ2-7; tentatively, D is TRBD2 (6 bases). The CDR3 has 16 residues. CDR1 is SGHNT, CDR2 YYREEE, per germline (reference sequence). Trimming stripped 4 bases from V and 0 bases from J, with 17 bases between.

A single count supports this clone. The chain uses TRBV19 and TRBJ2-2, with D perhaps matching TRBD1 (6 bases). The V gene's germline CDR1 is LNHDA and CDR2 SQIVND (reference sequence). The CDR3 runs to 14 residues. The V end was cut by 7 bases, the J end by 4 bases, with 13 bases between. The CDR3 DNA follows: TGTGCCAGTATGACAGGTTTTACCACCGGGGAGCTGTTTTTT. It translates to CASMTGFTTGELFF.

The J gene is TRBJ2-1, the V gene TRBV19; D is perhaps TRBD2 (5 bases). Trimming took off 1 base at V and 9 bases at J, with 16 bases between the two ends. Germline lookup yields CDR1 LNHDA and CDR2 SQIVND (reference sequence). The CDR3 has 15 residues. The CDR3: CASSIGRPTRPEQFF. The CDR3 nucleotides read TGTGCCAGTAGTATAGGACGTCCAACTAGGCCTGAGCAGTTCTTC. Looking up the rest from reference TRBV19 and TRBJ2-1 gives the full variable domain: DGGITQSPKYLFRKEGQNVTLSCEQNLNHDAMYWYRQDPGQGLRLIYYSQIVNDFQKGDIAEGYSVSREKKESFPLTVTSAQKNPTAFYLCASSIGRPTRPEQFFGPGTRLTVL.

V is TRBV30 and J is TRBJ2-5; 8 bases fit TRBD1. From germline, CDR1 is GTSNPN and CDR2 SVGIG (reference sequence). V lost 2 bases, J lost 9 bases, and 11 bases stayed unmatched. The length of the CDR3 is 14 residues. CDR3 bases: TGTGCCTGGAGTCCAAGGACAGGGAATAGCCCCCAGTACTTC. Its translation is CAWSPRTGNSPQYF.

This clone was counted a few times. The rearrangement links TRBV27 to TRBJ2-1; 14 bases fit TRBD2. The CDR3 totals 14 residues. CDR1 and CDR2 (germline): MNHEY, SMNVEV (reference sequence). With V trimmed by 6 bases and J by 9 bases, 4 bases remained unmatched. CDR3 DNA sequence: TGTGCCAGCAGGCGGACTAGCGGGAGGACTGAGCAGTTCTTC. As protein: CASRRTSGRTEQFF.

The V and J genes are TRBV6-1 and TRBJ1-2; 7 nucleotides align to TRBD1. This CDR3 comprises 16 residues. Per the germline V gene, CDR1 is MNHNS and CDR2 is SASEGT. The trim removed 3 bases at V and 3 bases at J, leaving 10 bases unmatched. CDR3 DNA: TGTGCCAGCAGTGAGGGGGGATTTACAGGGGACTATGGCTACACCTTC. Translating gives CASSEGGFTGDYGYTF.

This rearrangement joins TRBV7-9 to TRBJ1-4; D ambiguous. The CDR3 is 15 residues long. The germline V gene encodes CDR1 SEHNR and CDR2 FQNEAQ (reference sequence). The ends were cut back, 2 bases at V and 5 bases at J, with 12 bases in the middle. The CDR3 region has the DNA TGTGCCAGCAGCTTATCGGGTAACCGAAATGAAAAACTGTTTTTT. The encoded protein is CASSLSGNRNEKLFF.

The V call is TRBV5-6, the J call TRBJ1-2; no reliable D call. Trimming removed 0 bases from V and 2 bases from J, with 8 bases in between. Germline V gene sequence: CDR1 SGHDT, CDR2 YYEEEE. The CDR3 length is 14 residues. CDR3 sequence: CASSLVGFNYGYTF. The CDR3 DNA reads as TGTGCCAGCAGCTTGGTGGGTTTCAACTATGGCTACACCTTC.

V is TRBV19 and J is TRBJ1-1; D is possibly TRBD1 (5 bases). Deletions cut 1 base from V and 0 bases from J, with 9 bases between. The CDR3 is made up of 15 amino acids. Germline values: CDR1 LNHDA, CDR2 SQIVND (reference sequence). Here the CDR3 reads CASSIGGLMNTEAFF. In DNA, the CDR3 is TGTGCCAGTAGTATAGGGGGCCTCATGAACACTGAAGCTTTCTTT.

This clone was seen more than once but under ten times. The gene calls are TRBV9 and TRBJ1-1, with D perhaps matching TRBD1 (5 bases). CDR1 is SGDLS and CDR2 is YYNGEE in the germline V gene. Trimming took off 6 bases at V and 5 bases at J, with 26 bases between the two ends. The CDR3 is 17 amino acids. CDR3: CASTRTPGLLKGTEAFF. In DNA, the CDR3 is TGTGCCAGCACCCGAACACCGGGACTCCTTAAAGGGACTGAAGCTTTCTTT.

The CDR3 DNA reads as TGTGCCAGTAGTATAGAGCGGAACACTGAAGCTTTCTTT. Protein sequence: CASSIERNTEAFF. V is TRBV19 and J is TRBJ1-1; D gene uncertain. The V gene's germline CDR1 is LNHDA and CDR2 SQIVND (reference sequence). The CDR3 spans 13 residues. Trimming shortened V by 0 bases and J by 1 base, and 3 bases separated the two germline ends.

The V gene is TRBV11-2, the J gene TRBJ2-1; perhaps TRBD1 as D (5 bases). From germline, CDR1 is SGHAT and CDR2 FQNNGV. The CDR3 contains 13 residues. Trimming shortened V by 11 bases and J by 8 bases, and 19 bases separated the two germline ends. The CDR3 coding sequence is TGTGCCTCAACTTGGCCAGGGAATGATGAGCAGTTCTTC. Translation: CASTWPGNDEQFF. Using reference TRBV11-2 and TRBJ2-1 for the parts outside the CDR3, the full variable domain is EAGVAQSPRYKIIEKRQSVAFWCNPISGHATLYWYQQILGQGPKLLIQFQNNGVVDDSQLPKDRFSAERLKGVDSTLKIQPAKLEDSAVYLCASTWPGNDEQFFGPGTRLTVL.

This clone was counted only a few times. The J gene is TRBJ2-2, the V gene TRBV9, with 9 bases fitting TRBD1. The CDR3 length is 16 residues. CDR1 is SGDLS and CDR2 is YYNGEE in the germline V gene. V trimming: 4 bases; J trimming: 7 bases; junction bases outside the gene matches: 11. The CDR3 spells CASSHLTGGSGGELFF. CDR3 in DNA: TGTGCCAGCAGCCATTTAACAGGGGGCTCTGGCGGGGAGCTGTTTTTT.

This clone was observed a handful of times. The chain combines TRBV5-1 with TRBJ2-5, with 7 bases identical to TRBD2. This CDR3 is 15 amino acids long. Unmatched junction bases numbered 3, after V lost 1 base and J lost 0 bases. Germline-derived CDR1 and CDR2 are SGHRS and YFSETQ. CDR3 sequence (DNA): TGCGCCAGCAGCTTGCGGGCGGGGGACCAAGAGACCCAGTACTTC. Amino acid sequence: CASSLRAGDQETQYF.

The chain employs TRBV7-2 and TRBJ1-1; D not resolved. Germline V lookup: CDR1 SGHTA, CDR2 FQGNSA. Trimming took off 2 bases at V and 0 bases at J, with 10 bases between the two ends. The CDR3 loop spans 15 amino acids. CDR3 nucleotides: TGTGCCAGCAGCTTATTCTCGGGTATGAACACTGAAGCTTTCTTT. This codes for CASSLFSGMNTEAFF.

This sequence joins TRBV6-6 and TRBJ2-7, with D possibly TRBD1 on 5 matching bases. Germline values: CDR1 MNHNY, CDR2 SVGAGI (reference sequence). The CDR3 is made up of 13 amino acids. Trimming shortened V by 9 bases and J by 3 bases, and 15 bases separated the two germline ends. The CDR3 DNA is TGTGCCAGACCAGGGAAATCCGGCTACGAGCAGTACTTC. Translated, it gives CARPGKSGYEQYF.

This chain links TRBV11-2 with TRBJ2-5; D is unresolved. The CDR3 consists of 12 residues. Germline V gives CDR1 SGHAT, CDR2 FQNNGV. V gave up 0 bases and J gave up 5 bases, with 4 bases separating them. This CDR3 is CASSLDRETQYF. The CDR3 DNA is TGTGCCAGCAGCTTAGATCGGGAGACCCAGTACTTC.